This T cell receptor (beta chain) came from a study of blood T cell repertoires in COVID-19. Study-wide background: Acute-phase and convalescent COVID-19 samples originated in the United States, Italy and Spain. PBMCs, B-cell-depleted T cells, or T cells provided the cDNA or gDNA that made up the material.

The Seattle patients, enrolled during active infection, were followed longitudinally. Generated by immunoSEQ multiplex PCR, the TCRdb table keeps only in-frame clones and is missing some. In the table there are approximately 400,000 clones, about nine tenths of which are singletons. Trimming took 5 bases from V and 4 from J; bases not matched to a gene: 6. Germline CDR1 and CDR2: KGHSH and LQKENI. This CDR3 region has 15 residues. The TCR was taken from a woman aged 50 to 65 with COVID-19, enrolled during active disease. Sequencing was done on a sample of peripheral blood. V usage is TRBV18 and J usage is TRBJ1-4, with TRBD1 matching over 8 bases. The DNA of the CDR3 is TGTGCCAGCTCAAGCACGGGACAGGATAATGAAAAACTGTTTTTT. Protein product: CASSSTGQDNEKLFF.